This is a list of T cell receptor beta chains from one sample in a study of technical replicates of blood from a few donors. The repertoire was sequenced with immunoSEQ multiplex PCR; TCRdb's copy has only in-frame clones and lacks some. The data show tens of thousands of clones, nearly 99% seen once. Sequences were obtained from T cells isolated from PBMCs. Receptors were obtained from a human donor in good health. Both conserved end residues are part of each CDR3. D genes are given only for firm matches. For some rows the clone size is stated as once, few or many, or as a class when expanded; others skip it.

>-|-|TRBV2|TRBJ2-7
TGTGCCAGCAGTGGAGGGATTTTCCCCACCTACGAGCAGTACTTC
CASSGGIFPTYEQYF
>-|-|TRBV7-9|TRBJ1-5
TGTGCCAGCAGCTTAGATGAGGATAGCAATCAGCCCCAGCATTTT
CASSLDEDSNQPQHF
>-|-|TRBV12-5|TRBJ2-2
TGTGCTAGTGGTTTCCTCGGGCTCACAGGTGGGAACACCGGGGAGCTGTTTTTT
CASGFLGLTGGNTGELFF
>once|-|TRBV9|TRBJ1-1
TGTGCCAGCAGCGTGGGCACGCCAAACACTGAAGCTTTCTTT
CASSVGTPNTEAFF
>-|TRBD2|TRBV4-2|TRBJ2-3
TGTGCCAGCAGCCCGGGACTAGCCTCGGATACGCAGTATTTT
CASSPGLASDTQYF
>-|TRBD2|TRBV7-9|TRBJ2-7
TGTGCCAGCAGCTTTCCCGGGAGGGCCTTCGAGCAGTACTTC
CASSFPGRAFEQYF
>-|TRBD1|TRBV30|TRBJ2-7
TGTGCCTGGAGTAGGGACAGGCAGTACTTC
CAWSRDRQYF
>-|TRBD1|TRBV19|TRBJ2-3
TGTGCCAGTAGTATCCAGGGGGATAATTCAGATACGCAGTATTTT
CASSIQGDNSDTQYF
>-|-|TRBV21-1|TRBJ2-3
TGTGCCAGCAGCAGACCTCGGACAGGGCGGACAGATACGCAGTATTTT
CASSRPRTGRTDTQYF
>once|-|TRBV9|TRBJ2-2
TGTGCCAGCAGCGTAGCCGGGAGTCTGCCTAACACCGGGGAGCTGTTTTTT
CASSVAGSLPNTGELFF
>-|-|TRBV27|TRBJ1-5
TGTGCCAGCAGTTTATCCACAGGGTGGCCCCAGCATTTT
CASSLSTGWPQHF